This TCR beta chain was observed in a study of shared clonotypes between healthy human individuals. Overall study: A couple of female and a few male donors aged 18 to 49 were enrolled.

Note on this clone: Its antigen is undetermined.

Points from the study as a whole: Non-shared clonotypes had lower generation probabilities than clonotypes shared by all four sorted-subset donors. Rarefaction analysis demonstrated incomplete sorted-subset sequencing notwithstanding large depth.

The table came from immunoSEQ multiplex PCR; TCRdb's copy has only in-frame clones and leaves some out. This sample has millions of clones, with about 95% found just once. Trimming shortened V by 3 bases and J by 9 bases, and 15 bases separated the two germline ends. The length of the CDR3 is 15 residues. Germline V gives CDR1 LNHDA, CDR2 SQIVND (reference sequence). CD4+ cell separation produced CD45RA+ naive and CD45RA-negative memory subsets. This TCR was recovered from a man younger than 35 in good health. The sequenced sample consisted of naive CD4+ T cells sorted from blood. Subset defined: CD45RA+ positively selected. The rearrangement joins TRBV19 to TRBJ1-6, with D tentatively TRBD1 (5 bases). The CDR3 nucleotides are TGTGCCAGTAGTATTCGGCTGCAGGGCTTTTCACCCCTCCACTTT. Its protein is CASSIRLQGFSPLHF.